What follows describes a single TCR beta chain. Antigen specificity is unknown. The sample originates from a study of T cell responses to AZD1222 COVID-19 vaccine. Findings and limits, study-wide: Targets within unmutated variant regions were reportedly found for nearly half of spike-specific TCRs. Every sample of the repertoires postdated the peak T cell response.

The table came from immunoSEQ multiplex PCR; TCRdb's copy has only in-frame clones and leaves some out. The sample holds 130,000 or so clones, around 84% seen once. The sequencing used peripheral blood, collected on day 0 of AZD1222 vaccination. The clonotype originates from an adult in good health.

This CDR3 reads CASRSPGLACGPYNEQFF. In DNA form, the CDR3 reads TGCGCCAGCAGGAGCCCGGGACTAGCGTGCGGTCCCTACAATGAGCAGTTCTTC. V gene TRBV10-1 combines with J gene TRBJ2-1; 10 bases are shared with TRBD2. This CDR3 is built from 18 residues. V shed 6 bases and J 2 bases; nucleotides not matched to a gene: 13. CDR1 is WNHNN and CDR2 is SYGVQD in the germline V gene (reference sequence).